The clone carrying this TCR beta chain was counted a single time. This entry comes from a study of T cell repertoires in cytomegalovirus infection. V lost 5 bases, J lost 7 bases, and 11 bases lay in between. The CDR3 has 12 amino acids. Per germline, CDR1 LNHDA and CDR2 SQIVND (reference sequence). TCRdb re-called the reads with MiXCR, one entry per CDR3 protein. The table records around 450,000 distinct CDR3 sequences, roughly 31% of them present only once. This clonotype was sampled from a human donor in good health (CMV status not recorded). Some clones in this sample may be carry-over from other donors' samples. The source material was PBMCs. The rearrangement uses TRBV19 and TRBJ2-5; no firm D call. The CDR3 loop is CASSSPTGTQYF. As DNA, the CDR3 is TGTGCCAGTAGTTCACCGACGGGGACCCAGTACTTC.